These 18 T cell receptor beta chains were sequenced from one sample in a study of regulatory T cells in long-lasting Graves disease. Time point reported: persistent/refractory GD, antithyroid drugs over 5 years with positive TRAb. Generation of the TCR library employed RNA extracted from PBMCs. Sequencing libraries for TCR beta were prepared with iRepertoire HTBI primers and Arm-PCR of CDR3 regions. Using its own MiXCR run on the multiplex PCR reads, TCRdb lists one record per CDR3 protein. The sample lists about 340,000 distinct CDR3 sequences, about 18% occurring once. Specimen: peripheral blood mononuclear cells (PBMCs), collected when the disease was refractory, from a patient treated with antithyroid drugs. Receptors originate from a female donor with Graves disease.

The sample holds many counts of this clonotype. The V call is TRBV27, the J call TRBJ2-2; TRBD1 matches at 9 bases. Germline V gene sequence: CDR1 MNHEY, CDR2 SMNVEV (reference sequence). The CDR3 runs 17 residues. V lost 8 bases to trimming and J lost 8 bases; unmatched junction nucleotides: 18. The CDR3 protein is CASRPGAQGAVSGELFF. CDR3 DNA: TGTGCCAGCCGCCCCGGGGCACAGGGGGCGGTATCTGGGGAGCTGTTTTTT.

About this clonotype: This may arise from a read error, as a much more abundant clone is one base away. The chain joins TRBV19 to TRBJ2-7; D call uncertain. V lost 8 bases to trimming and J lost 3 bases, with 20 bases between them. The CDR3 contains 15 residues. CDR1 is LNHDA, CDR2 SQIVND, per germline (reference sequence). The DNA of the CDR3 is TGTGCCAGTCAGATAATGGTAGGAGATTTCTACGAGCAGTACTTC. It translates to CASQIMVGDFYEQYF.

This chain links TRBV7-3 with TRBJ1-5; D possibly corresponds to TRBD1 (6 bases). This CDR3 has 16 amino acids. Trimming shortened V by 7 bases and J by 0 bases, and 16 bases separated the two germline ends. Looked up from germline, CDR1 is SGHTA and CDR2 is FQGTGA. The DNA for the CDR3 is TGTGCCAGCACCTTGGGGAGGGACAATAGCAATCAGCCCCAGCATTTT. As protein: CASTLGRDNSNQPQHF.

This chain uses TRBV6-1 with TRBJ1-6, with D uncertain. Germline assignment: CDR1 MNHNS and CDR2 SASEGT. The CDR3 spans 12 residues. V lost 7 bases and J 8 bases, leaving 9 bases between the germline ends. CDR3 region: CASNFRDSPLHF. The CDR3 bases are TGTGCCAGCAACTTTAGGGATTCACCCCTCCACTTT.

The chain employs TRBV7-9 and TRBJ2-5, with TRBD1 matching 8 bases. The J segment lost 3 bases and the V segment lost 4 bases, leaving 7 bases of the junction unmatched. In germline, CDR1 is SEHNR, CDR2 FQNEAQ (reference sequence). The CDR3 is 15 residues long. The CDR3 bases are TGTGCCAGCAGCTGGGGGCCAGGGGGCGAAGAGACCCAGTACTTC. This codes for CASSWGPGGEETQYF.

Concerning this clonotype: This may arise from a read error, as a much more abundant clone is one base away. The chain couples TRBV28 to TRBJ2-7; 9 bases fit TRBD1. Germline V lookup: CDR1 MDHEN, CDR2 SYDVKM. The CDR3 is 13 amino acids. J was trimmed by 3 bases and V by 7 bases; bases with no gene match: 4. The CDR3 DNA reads TGTGCCAGCACTAGGGACAGGGTCTACGAGCAGTACTTC. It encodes CASTRDRVYEQYF. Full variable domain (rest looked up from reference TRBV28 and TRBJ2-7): DVKVTQSSRYLVKRTGEKVFLECVQDMDHENMFWYRQDPGLGLRLIYFSYDVKMKEKGDIPEGYSVSREKKERFSLILESASTNQTSMYLCASTRDRVYEQYFGPGTRLTVT.

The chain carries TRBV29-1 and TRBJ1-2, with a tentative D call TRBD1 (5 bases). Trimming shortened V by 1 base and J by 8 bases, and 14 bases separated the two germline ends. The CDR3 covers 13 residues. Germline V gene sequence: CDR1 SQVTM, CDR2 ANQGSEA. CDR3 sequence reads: CSVEAWDSPGYTF. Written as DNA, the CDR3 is TGCAGCGTTGAAGCATGGGACTCTCCCGGCTACACCTTC.

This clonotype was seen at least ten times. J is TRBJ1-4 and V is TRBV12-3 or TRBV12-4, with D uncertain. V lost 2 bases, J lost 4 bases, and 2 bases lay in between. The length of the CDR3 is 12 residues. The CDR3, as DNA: TGTGCCAGCAGTTTACGTAATGAAAAACTGTTTTTT. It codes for CASSLRNEKLFF.

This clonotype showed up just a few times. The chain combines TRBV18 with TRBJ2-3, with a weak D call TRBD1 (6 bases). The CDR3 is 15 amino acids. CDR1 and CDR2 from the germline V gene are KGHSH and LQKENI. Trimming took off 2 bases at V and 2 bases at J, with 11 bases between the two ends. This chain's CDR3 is CASSPAQGTTDTQYF. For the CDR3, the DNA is TGTGCCAGCTCACCAGCTCAGGGGACCACAGATACGCAGTATTTT.

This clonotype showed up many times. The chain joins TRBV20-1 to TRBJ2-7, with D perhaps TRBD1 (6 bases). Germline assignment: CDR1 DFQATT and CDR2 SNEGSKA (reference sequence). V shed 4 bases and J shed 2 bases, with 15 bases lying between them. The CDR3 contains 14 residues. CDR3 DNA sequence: TGCAGTGCTACCGACAGGAATAACCCCTACGAGCAGTACTTC. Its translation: CSATDRNNPYEQYF.

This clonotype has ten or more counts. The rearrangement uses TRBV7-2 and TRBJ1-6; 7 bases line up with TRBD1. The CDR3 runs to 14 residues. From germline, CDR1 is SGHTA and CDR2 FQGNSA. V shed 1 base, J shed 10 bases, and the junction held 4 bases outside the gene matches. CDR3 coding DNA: TGTGCCAGCAGCTTAGGCAGGGGGGGGTCACCCCTCCACTTT. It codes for CASSLGRGGSPLHF.

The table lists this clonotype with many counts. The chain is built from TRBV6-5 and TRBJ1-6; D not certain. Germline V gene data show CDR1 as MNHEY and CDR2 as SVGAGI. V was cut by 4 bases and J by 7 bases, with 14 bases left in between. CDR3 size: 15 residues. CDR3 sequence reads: CASSFRRVLNSPLHF. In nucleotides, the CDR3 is TGTGCCAGCAGTTTCCGACGGGTCCTCAATTCACCCCTCCACTTT.

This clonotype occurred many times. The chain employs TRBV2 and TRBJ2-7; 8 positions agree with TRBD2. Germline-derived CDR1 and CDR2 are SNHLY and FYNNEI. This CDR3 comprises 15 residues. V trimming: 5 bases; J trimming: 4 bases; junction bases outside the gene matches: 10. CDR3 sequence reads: CASSYTGTRRYEQYF. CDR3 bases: TGTGCCAGCAGTTATACCGGGACTAGAAGGTACGAGCAGTACTTC.

In nucleotides, the CDR3 is TGTGCCAGCAGCCCGAGGCGGTGGGCTGCGGACGACTTAGCTGGGGCCAACGTCCTGACTTTC. It specifies CASSPRRWAADDLAGANVLTF. The chain combines TRBV28 with TRBJ2-6; D gene ambiguous. The CDR3 covers 21 residues. Germline values: CDR1 MDHEN, CDR2 SYDVKM. Trimming took off 6 bases at V and 2 bases at J, with 29 bases between the two ends.

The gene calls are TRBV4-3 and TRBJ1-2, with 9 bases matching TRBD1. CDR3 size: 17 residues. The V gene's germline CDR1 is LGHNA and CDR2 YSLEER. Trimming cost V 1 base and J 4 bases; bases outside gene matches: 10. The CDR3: CASSQGRSRGQGYGYTF. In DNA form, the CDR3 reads TGCGCCAGCAGCCAAGGACGGAGTCGGGGACAGGGCTATGGCTACACCTTC.

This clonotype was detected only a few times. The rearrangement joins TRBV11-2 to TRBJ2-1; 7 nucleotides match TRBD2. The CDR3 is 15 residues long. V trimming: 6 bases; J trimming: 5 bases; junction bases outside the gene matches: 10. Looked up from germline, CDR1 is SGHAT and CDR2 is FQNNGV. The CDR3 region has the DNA TGTGCCAGCAGGCATTCGGGAGGCCCCCACAATGAGCAGTTCTTC. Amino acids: CASRHSGGPHNEQFF.

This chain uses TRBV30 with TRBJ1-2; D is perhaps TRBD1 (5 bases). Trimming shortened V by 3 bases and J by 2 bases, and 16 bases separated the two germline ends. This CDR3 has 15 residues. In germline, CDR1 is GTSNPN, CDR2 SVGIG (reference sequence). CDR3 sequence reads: CAWRGGTRENYGYTF. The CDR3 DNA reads TGTGCCTGGAGGGGTGGGACCAGGGAAAACTATGGCTACACCTTC. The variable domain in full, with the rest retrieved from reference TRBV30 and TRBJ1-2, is SQTIHQWPATLVQPVGSPLSLECTVEGTSNPNLYWYRQAAGRGLQLLFYSVGIGQISSEVPQNLSASRPQDRQFILSSKKLLLSDSGFYLCAWRGGTRENYGYTFGSGTRLTVV.

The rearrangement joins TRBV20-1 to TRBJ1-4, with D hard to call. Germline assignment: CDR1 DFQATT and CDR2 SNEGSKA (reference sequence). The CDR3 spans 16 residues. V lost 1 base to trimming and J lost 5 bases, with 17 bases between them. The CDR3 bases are TGCAGTGCTAGAGGTCCCCAAAACGTGGGGAATGAAAAACTGTTTTTT. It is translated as CSARGPQNVGNEKLFF.